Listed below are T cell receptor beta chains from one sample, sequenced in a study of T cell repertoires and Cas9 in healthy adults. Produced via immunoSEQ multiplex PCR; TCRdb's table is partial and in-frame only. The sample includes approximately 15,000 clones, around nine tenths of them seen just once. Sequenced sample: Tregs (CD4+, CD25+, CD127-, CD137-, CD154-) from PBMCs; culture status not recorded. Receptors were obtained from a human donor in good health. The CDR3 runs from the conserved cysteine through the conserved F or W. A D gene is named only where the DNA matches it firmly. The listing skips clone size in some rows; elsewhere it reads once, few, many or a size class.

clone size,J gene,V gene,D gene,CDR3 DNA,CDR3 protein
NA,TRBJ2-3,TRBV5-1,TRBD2,TGCGCCAGCAGCCAAGGTCGCGGGGGGCCCACAGATACGCAGTATTTT,CASSQGRGGPTDTQYF
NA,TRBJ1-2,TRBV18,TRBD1,TGTGCCAGCTCACTTAGACAGGGGGCAGGCTATGGCTACACCTTC,CASSLRQGAGYGYTF
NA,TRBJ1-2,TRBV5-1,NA,TGCGCCAGCAGCATCGAGGGGGGGAACTATGGCTACACCTTC,CASSIEGGNYGYTF
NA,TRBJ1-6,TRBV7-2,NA,TGTGCCAGCAGCCTACGAACCTCAGGGAATAATTCACCCCTCCACTTT,CASSLRTSGNNSPLHF
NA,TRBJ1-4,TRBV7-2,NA,TGTGCCAGCAGCTTCGCAGGGATAGATGAAAAACTGTTTTTT,CASSFAGIDEKLFF
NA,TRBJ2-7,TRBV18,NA,TGTGCCAGCTCTCGCGAGCAGGGCACAGAGCAGTACTTC,CASSREQGTEQYF
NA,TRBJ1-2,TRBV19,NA,TGTGCCAGTAGTATTTCCGGTCCCGCTGGCTACACCTTC,CASSISGPAGYTF
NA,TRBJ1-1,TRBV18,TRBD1,TGTGCCAGCTCACCACCCGGCAGGGGGACGGTTGCGGAAGCTTTCTTT,CASSPPGRGTVAEAFF
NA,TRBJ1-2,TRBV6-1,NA,TGTGCCAGCAGTGAAGTTACAGGACCCTATGGCTACACCTTC,CASSEVTGPYGYTF
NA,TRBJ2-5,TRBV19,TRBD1,TGTGCCAGTAACGAACAGGGGGTCGGTGAGACCCAGTACTTC,CASNEQGVGETQYF
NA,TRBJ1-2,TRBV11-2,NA,TGTGCCAGCAGCTTAGATATCCCTGGGGCAGCCCCCCTCAATGGCTACACCTTC,CASSLDIPGAAPLNGYTF
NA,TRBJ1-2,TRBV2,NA,TGTGCCAGCAGTGTCCAGGCGTTGTATGGCTACACCTTC,CASSVQALYGYTF
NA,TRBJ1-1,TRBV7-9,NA,TGTGCCAGCAGCTTGGACAGCGGGATCAAAGTGGAAGCTTTCTTT,CASSLDSGIKVEAFF
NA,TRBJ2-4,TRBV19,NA,TGTGCCAGTAGTATAGCCCCAGGGGAACTTCAGTACTTC,CASSIAPGELQYF
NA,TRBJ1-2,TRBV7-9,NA,TGTGCCAGCAGCCTCGACAGTTACTATGGCTACACCTTC,CASSLDSYYGYTF
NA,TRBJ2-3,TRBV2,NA,TGTGCCAGCAGTGAACACCCCGATCGGGGGGATACGCAGTATTTT,CASSEHPDRGDTQYF
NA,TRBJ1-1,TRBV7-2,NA,TGTGCCAGCAGCTTCCGACAGAACACTGAAGCTTTCTTT,CASSFRQNTEAFF
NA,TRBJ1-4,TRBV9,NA,TGTGCCAGCAGCGCAGCTATGGGAGAACTGTTTTTT,CASSAAMGELFF
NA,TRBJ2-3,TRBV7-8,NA,TGTGCCAGCAGCTTAGTAGGGGACAGCACAGATACGCAGTATTTT,CASSLVGDSTDTQYF
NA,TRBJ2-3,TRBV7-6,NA,TGTGCCAGCAGCTCCCAACAGGGAGATACGCAGTATTTT,CASSSQQGDTQYF
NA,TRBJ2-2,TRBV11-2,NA,TGTGCCAGCACACGGGACCGATTGAACACCGGGGAGCTGTTTTTT,CASTRDRLNTGELFF
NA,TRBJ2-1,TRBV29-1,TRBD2,TGCAGCGTACAAGGACTAGCGGGGGGGCCACACAATGAGCAGTTCTTC,CSVQGLAGGPHNEQFF
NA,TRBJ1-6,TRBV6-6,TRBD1,TGTGCCAGCAGTTACCCGAGGACAGGGTTTGATTCACCCCTCCACTTT,CASSYPRTGFDSPLHF
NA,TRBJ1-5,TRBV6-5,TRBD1,TGTGCCAGCAGTTACCACAGGGGCGATCAGCCCCAGCATTTT,CASSYHRGDQPQHF
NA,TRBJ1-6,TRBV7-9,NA,TGTGCCAGCAGCTTCGAGGCATTATATTCACCCCTCCACTTT,CASSFEALYSPLHF
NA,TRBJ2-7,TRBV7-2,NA,TGTGCCAGCAGCTTAGCTCCCCTTGCGGGGTTGGAGCAGTACTTC,CASSLAPLAGLEQYF
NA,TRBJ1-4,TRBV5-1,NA,TGCGCCAGCAGCTTGGGGGGAGTTAATGAAAAACTGTTTTTT,CASSLGGVNEKLFF
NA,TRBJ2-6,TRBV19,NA,TGTGCCAGTAGTATTAATTGGGGGCTTATAGCTGGGGCCAACGTCCTGACTTTC,CASSINWGLIAGANVLTF
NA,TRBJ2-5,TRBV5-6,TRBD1,TGTGCCAGCAGGTATACAGGGGCGGAGACCCAGTACTTC,CASRYTGAETQYF
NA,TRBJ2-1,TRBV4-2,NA,TGTGCCAGCAGCCCAGATCTGAGCTCCTACAATGAGCAGTTCTTC,CASSPDLSSYNEQFF
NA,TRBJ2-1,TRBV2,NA,TGTGCCAGCAGTGTTGACATTGGCTCCTACAATGAGCAGTTCTTC,CASSVDIGSYNEQFF
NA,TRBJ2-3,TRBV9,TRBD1,TGTGCCAGCAGCGCCTCAAGGGGGCGGGCCAGGGGTCGTGCAGATACGCAGTATTTT,CASSASRGRARGRADTQYF
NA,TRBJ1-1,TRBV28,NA,TGTGCCAGCAGTTTATGGGCCGAGTACACTGAAGCTTTCTTT,CASSLWAEYTEAFF
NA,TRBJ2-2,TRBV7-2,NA,TGTGCCAGCAGCTTAGTCGCGGGCCGTAACACCGGGGAGCTGTTTTTT,CASSLVAGRNTGELFF
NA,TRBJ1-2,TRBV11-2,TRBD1,TGTGCCAGCAGTGCGACAGGGGGGAGGTTAAATGGCTACACCTTC,CASSATGGRLNGYTF
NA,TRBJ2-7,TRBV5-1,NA,TGCGCCAGCAGCCTGTGGGGGGGCGGAGTACACGAGCAGTACTTC,CASSLWGGGVHEQYF
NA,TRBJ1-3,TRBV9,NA,TGTGCCAGCAGCGCGGGGGGCTCAACCATATATTTT,CASSAGGSTIYF
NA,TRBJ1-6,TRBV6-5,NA,TGTGCCAGCAGTTACTCTAATAATTCACCCCTCCACTTT,CASSYSNNSPLHF
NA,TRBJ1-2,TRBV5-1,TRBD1,TGCGCCAGCAGTCCAGGGGACAGGGAGGTTAGCGGCTACACCTTC,CASSPGDREVSGYTF
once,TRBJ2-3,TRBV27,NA,TGTGCCAGCAGTCCTGCTAGCACAGATACGCAGTATTTT,CASSPASTDTQYF
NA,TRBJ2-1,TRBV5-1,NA,TGCGCCAGCAGCTTGCAACTGAGCAATGAGCAGTTCTTC,CASSLQLSNEQFF
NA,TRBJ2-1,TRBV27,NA,TGTGCCAGCAGCTCCGGGCGGGGGCTACCCGATGAGCAGTTCTTC,CASSSGRGLPDEQFF
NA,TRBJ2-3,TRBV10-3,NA,TGTGCCATCAGTGATTTTGCAGGAACAGATACGCAGTATTTT,CAISDFAGTDTQYF
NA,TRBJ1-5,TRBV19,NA,TGTGCCAGTAGTCTCCTCTGGCAGGGGCTCCGTCCCAATCAGCCCCAGCATTTT,CASSLLWQGLRPNQPQHF
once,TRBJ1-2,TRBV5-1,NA,TGCGCCAGCAGCACCCTCGGCAGGGATAACTATGGCTACACCTTC,CASSTLGRDNYGYTF
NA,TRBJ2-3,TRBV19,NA,TGTGCCAGTAGTATACTACTAAGATCAGATACGCAGTATTTT,CASSILLRSDTQYF
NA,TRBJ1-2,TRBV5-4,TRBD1,TGTGCCAGCAGCTGGGACAGGGTCGAAGGCTACACCTTC,CASSWDRVEGYTF